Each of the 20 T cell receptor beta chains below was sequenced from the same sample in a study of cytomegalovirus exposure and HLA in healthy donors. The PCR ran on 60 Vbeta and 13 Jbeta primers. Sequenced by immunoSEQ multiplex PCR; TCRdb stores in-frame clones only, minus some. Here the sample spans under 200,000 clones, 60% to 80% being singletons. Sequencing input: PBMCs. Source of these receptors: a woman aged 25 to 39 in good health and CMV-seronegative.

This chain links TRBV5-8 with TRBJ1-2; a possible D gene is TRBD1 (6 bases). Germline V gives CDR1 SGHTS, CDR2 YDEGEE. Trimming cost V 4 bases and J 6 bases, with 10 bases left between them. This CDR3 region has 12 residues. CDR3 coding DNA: TGTGCCAGCAGCCCCTACAGGGATGGCTACACCTTC. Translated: CASSPYRDGYTF. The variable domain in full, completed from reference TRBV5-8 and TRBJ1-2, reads EAGVTQSPTHLIKTRGQQATLRCSPISGHTSVYWYQQALGLGLQFLLWYDEGEERNRGNFPPRFSGRQFPNYSSELNVNALELEDSALYLCASSPYRDGYTFGSGTRLTVV.

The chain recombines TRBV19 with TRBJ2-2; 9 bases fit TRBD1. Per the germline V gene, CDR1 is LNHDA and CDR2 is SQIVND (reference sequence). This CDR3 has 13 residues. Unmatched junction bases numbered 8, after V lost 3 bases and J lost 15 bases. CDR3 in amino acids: CASSIPGTGRLFF. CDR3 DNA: TGTGCCAGTAGTATCCCTGGGACAGGGCGGTTGTTTTTT.

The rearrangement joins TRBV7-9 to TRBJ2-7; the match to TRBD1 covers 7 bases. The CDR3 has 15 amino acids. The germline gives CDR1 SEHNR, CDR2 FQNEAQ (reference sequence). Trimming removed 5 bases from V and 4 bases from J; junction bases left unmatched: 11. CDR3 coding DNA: TGTGCCAGCAGCGCGGTGACAGGGAAGGGATACGAGCAGTACTTC. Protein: CASSAVTGKGYEQYF.

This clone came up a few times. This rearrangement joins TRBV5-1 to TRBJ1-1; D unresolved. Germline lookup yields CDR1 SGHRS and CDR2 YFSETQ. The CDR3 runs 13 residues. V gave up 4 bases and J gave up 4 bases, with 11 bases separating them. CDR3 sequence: CASSEGAGTEAFF. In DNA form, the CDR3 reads TGCGCCAGCAGCGAGGGAGCGGGCACTGAAGCTTTCTTT.

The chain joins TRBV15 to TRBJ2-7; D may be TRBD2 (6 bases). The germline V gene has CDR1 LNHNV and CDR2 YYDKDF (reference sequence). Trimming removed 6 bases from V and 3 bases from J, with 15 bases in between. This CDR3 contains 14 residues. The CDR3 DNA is TGTGCCACCAGGCCTGGGCGGGGCCACTACGAGCAGTACTTC. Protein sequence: CATRPGRGHYEQYF.

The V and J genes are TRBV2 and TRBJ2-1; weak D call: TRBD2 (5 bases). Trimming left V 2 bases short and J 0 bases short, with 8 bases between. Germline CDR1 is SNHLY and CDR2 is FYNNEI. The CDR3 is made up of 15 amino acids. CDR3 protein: CASSELAGSYNEQFF. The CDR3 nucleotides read TGTGCCAGCAGTGAACTAGCAGGCTCCTACAATGAGCAGTTCTTC.

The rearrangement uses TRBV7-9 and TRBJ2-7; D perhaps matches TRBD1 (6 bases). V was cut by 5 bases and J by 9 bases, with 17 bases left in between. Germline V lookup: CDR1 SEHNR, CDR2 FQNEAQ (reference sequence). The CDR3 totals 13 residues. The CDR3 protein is CASSPGAGDGQYF. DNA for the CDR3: TGTGCCAGCAGCCCAGGGGCAGGGGATGGGCAGTACTTC.

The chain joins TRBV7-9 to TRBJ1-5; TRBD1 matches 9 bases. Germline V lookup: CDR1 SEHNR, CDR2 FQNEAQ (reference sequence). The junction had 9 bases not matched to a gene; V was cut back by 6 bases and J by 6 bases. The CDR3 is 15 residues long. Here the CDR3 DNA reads TGTGCCAGCAGTCCACCGGGACAGGGAATTCAGCCCCAGCATTTT. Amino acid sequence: CASSPPGQGIQPQHF. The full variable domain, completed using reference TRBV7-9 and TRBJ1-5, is DTGVSQNPRHKITKRGQNVTFRCDPISEHNRLYWYRQTLGQGPEFLTYFQNEAQLEKSRLLSDRFSAERPKGSFSTLEIQRTEQGDSAMYLCASSPPGQGIQPQHFGDGTRLSIL.

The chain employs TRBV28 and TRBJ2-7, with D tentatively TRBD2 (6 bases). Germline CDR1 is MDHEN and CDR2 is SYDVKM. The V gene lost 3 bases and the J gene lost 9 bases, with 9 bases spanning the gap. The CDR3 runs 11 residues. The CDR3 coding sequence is TGTGCCAGCAGTTTGGGGGGAGTGCAGTACTTC. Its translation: CASSLGGVQYF.

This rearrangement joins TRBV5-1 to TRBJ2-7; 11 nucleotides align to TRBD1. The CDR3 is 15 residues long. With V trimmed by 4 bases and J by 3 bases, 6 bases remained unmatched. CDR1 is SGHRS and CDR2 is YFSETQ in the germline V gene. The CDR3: CASSLSGTGGYEQYF. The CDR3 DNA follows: TGCGCCAGCAGCCTCTCTGGGACAGGGGGCTACGAGCAGTACTTC.

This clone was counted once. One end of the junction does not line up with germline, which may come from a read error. The CDR3 DNA follows: TGTGCTAGCAGCGAGGACAGGGGGAACGAGCAGTACTTC. Protein sequence: CASSEDRGNEQYF. V is TRBV7-7 and J is TRBJ2-7, with 10 bases that match TRBD1. This CDR3 has 13 amino acids. Germline V gives CDR1 SSHAT, CDR2 FNYEAQ (reference sequence).

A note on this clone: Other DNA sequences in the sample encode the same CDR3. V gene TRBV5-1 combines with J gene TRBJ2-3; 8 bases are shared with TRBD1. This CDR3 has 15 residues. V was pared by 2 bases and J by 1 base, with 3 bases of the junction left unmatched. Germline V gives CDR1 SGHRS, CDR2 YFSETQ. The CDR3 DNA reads TGCGCCAGCAGCTTACAGGGGGGAGGCACAGATACGCAGTATTTT. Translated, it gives CASSLQGGGTDTQYF.

The CDR3: CASGTGTLLSNQPQHF. The CDR3, as DNA: TGTGCCAGCGGGACAGGTACCCTTCTTAGCAATCAGCCCCAGCATTTT. The rearrangement joins TRBV7-9 to TRBJ1-5; the match to TRBD1 covers 8 bases. CDR3 length equals 16 residues. The junction had 9 bases not matched to a gene; V was cut back by 8 bases and J by 0 bases. CDR1 and CDR2 from the germline V gene are SEHNR and FQNEAQ (reference sequence).

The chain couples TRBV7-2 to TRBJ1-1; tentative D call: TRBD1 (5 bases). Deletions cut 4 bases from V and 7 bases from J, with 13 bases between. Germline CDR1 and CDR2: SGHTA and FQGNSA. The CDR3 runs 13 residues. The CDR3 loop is CASSSQGWIEAFF. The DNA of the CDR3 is TGTGCCAGCAGCTCTCAGGGCTGGATTGAAGCTTTCTTT.

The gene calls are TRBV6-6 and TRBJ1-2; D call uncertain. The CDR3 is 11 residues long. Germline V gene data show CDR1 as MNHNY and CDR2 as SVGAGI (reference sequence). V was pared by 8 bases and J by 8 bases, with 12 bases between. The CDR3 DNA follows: TGTGCCAGCTACCAAGGCGGGGGCTACACCTTC. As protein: CASYQGGGYTF.

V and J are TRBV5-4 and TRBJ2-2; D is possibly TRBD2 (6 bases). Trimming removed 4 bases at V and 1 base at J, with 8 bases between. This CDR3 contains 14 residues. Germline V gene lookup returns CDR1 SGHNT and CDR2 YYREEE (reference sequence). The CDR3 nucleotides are TGTGCCAGCAGCCCGGGGGTGAACACCGGGGAGCTGTTTTTT. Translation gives CASSPGVNTGELFF.

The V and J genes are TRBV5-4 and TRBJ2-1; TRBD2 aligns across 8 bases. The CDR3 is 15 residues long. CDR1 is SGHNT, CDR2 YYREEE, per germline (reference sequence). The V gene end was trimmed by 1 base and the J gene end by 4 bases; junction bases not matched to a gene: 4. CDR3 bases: TGTGCCAGCAGCTTGCCGGGGGGGGCATACAATGAGCAGTTCTTC. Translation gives CASSLPGGAYNEQFF. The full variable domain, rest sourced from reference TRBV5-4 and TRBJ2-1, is ETGVTQSPTHLIKTRGQQVTLRCSSQSGHNTVSWYQQALGQGPQFIFQYYREEENGRGNFPPRFSGLQFPNYSSELNVNALELDDSALYLCASSLPGGAYNEQFFGPGTRLTVL.

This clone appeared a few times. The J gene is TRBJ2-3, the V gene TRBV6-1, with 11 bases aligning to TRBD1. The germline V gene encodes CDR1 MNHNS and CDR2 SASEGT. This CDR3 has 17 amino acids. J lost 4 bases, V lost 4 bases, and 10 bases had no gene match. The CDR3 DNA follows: TGTGCCAGCAGTGCTATCACTGGACAGGGGGCCGCAGATACGCAGTATTTT. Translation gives CASSAITGQGAADTQYF.

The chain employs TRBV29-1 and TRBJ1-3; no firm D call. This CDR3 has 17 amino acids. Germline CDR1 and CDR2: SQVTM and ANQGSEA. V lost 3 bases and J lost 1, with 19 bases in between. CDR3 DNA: TGCAGCGTTGAGCAAAGTTTTTCCGGAGGATCTGGAAACACCATATATTTT. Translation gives CSVEQSFSGGSGNTIYF.

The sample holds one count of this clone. The CDR3 loop reads CASSPPGTSRPPLHF. As DNA, the CDR3 is TGTGCCAGCTCACCACCCGGGACATCCAGGCCACCCCTCCACTTT. This chain connects TRBV18 to TRBJ1-6; maybe TRBD1 (6 bases). CDR3 size: 15 residues. V was trimmed by 0 bases and J by 11 bases, leaving 14 bases between them. Looked up from germline, CDR1 is KGHSH and CDR2 is LQKENI.